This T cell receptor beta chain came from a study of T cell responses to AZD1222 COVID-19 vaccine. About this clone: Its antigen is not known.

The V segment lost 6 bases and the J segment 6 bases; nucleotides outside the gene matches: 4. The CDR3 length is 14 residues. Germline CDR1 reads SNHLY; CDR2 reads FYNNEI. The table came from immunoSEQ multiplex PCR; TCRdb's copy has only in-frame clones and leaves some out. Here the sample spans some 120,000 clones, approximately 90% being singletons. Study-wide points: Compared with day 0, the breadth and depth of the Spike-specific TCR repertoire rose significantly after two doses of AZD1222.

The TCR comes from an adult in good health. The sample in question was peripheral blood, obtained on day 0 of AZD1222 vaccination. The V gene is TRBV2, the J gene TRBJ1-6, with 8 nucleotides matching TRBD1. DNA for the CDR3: TGTGCCAGCAGCAACAGGGGGAGTAATTCACCCCTCCACTTT. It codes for CASSNRGSNSPLHF.